These 2 T cell receptor beta chains were all obtained from the same sample, sequenced in a study of sequential checkpoint blockade in melanoma (dated by TCRdb to the late 2010s). The treatment or condition label on this specimen signifies: randomized to nivolumab then ipilimumab (arm A) or the reverse (arm B). The receptor library was made with the immunoSEQ multiplex PCR assay. Held by TCRdb, this immuneACCESS table contains in-frame sequences only and omits some clones. Under half of the omission traces to an unresolved V gene where checked; the cause of the rest is unknown. A total of about 12,000 clones appear in this sample, roughly 27% of them only once. Approximately 17% of the sample goes to the ten largest clones. Sequenced here: tumor tissue (inferred from file names), sampled from a patient given nivolumab and ipilimumab in sequence. The receptors shown here come from a human donor with melanoma.

This rearrangement joins TRBV19 to TRBJ2-7, with 9 bases that match TRBD2. Germline CDR1 reads LNHDA; CDR2 reads SQIVND (reference sequence). CDR3 length equals 15 residues. V gave up 5 bases and J gave up 2 bases; unmatched junction bases: 7. The CDR3 region is CASSPLAGSPYEQYF. CDR3 in DNA: TGTGCCAGTAGTCCCCTAGCGGGGAGCCCCTACGAGCAGTACTTC.

This sequence joins TRBV28 and TRBJ1-2; tentative D call: TRBD1 (6 bases). V lost 3 bases, J lost 8 bases, and 13 bases lay in between. This CDR3 is built from 13 residues. Looked up from germline, CDR1 is MDHEN and CDR2 is SYDVKM. The CDR3 here is CASSFRGPWGYTF. CDR3 bases: TGTGCCAGCAGTTTCCGGGGGCCCTGGGGCTACACCTTC.